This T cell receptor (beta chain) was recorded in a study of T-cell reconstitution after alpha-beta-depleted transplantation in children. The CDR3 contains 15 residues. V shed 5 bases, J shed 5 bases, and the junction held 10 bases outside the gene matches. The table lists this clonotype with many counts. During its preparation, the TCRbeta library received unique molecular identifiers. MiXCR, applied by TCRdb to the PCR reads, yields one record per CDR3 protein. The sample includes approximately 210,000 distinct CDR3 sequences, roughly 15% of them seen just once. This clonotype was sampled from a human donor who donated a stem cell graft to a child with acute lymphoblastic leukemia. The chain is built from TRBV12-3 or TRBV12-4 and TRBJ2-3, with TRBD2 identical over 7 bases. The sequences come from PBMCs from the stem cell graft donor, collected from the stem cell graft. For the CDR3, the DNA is TGTGCCAGCAGTCTGTTGGCGGGAGCCATAGATACGCAGTATTTT. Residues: CASSLLAGAIDTQYF.